This T cell receptor beta chain was captured by sequencing in a study of blood T cells in healthy people across ages (dated by TCRdb to 2014 to 2015). With regard to the full study: In model experiments, roughly one uniquely barcoded TCR beta cDNA molecule per two T cells was captured by template switching. To track age-related changes in TCR beta repertoire diversity, the study relied on deep sequencing normalized with unique cDNA molecular identifiers. Donors were grouped into four age groups: young (average approximately 15 years), middle-aged (over 35), aged (62) and long-lived (approximately 75). To avoid experimental bias, donors of different ages were spread randomly across the sequencing lanes. Using the same blood draw, the study looked at two additional independent replicas of 1 million unique cDNA reads for two donors, one aged 18 to 30 and the other aged 80 or older.

This clonotype came up many times. Its antigen specificity is not known. No base quality information exists; no much larger clone differs at one position. The full study reports these points: Observed TCR beta diversity correlated strongly with the percentage of naive T cells measured by flow cytometry. Donor CMV infection status was unknown, potentially confounding age-related changes in expanded clonotypes. Compared with the aged group, the long-lived group had more naive CD4+ T cells, fewer expanded clones and increased TCR diversity, suggesting age selection. As age increased, observed TCR beta diversity per million T cells dropped in a roughly linear way, and a significant reduction was already evident by age roughly 36. Estimates of total diversity from one million sequenced T cells were regarded as lower bounds and underestimates. Conclusive comparison of naive and antigen-experienced compartments was prevented by the profiling of bulk unsorted PBMCs.

The donors were roughly 39 Caucasian individuals from Russia, aged roughly 6 to 95 years, who were systemically healthy. Each donor gave around 9.5 milliliters of peripheral blood, collected into EDTA-treated Vacutainer tubes. Ficoll-Paque density-gradient centrifugation was used to isolate PBMCs, with at least 6.5 million per sample. Trizol reagent was used to extract total RNA from the PBMCs, yielding at least 5.5 micrograms per sample. For every donor, an aliquot of PBMCs went through flow cytometry to measure the percentages of naive CD45RAhigh/CD27high T cells. The method behind the library was 5' RACE. Data came from an Illumina HiSeq 2500. The second PCR ran for about 6 to 11 cycles and used a J-beta primer mix along with a sample-barcoded 5' primer. A unique molecular identifier was introduced onto each TCR beta cDNA molecule by a template-switch 5' adaptor carrying 12 random nucleotides. Each sample yielded at least 3 million CDR3-containing paired-end reads. First-strand cDNA was synthesized from all RNA with the Mint cDNA synthesis kit, primed by a TRBC-specific oligonucleotide. After uracil-DNA glycosylase treatment, a first 18-cycle PCR used universal primers M1SS and BC2_uni_R on all cDNA. The original pipeline was this. For normalization, 1 million high-quality reads, each with a distinct molecular identifier, were randomly selected from each sample. Instead of being binned into consensus sequences, reads with shared molecular identifiers were discarded. MiTCR, set to a Q25 quality threshold and the strictest error-elimination algorithm, was used for CDR3 identification, clonotype clustering and error correction. A nonparametric unseen species model with Euler transformation was used to estimate a lower bound on total TCR beta diversity. TCRdb cleaned the public reads at Q25 with fastp, built clones with MiXCR and kept in-frame beta chains. Identical CDR3 proteins give one entry, which carries the most common genes and DNA. TCRdb, not the authors, supplied the V and J calls. In all, the sample holds 590,000 or so distinct CDR3 sequences, and 25% to 30% of those were seen once. Of the sample, more than 15% falls within the top ten clones.

Sequencing was performed on blood. This clonotype was sampled from a woman aged 80 or over in good health.

The base sequence is TGCAGTGCCCTAGGACAGAGGACCTACGAGCAGTACTTC. Translated, this is CSALGQRTYEQYF. The chain employs TRBV20-1 and TRBJ2-7; a tentative D call is TRBD1 (6 bases match). The CDR3, from cysteine to phenylalanine, totals 13 residues. Of all the DNA, just the CDR3 is kept, 39 bases in frame from base 1. The V end loses 6 bases and the J end loses 2 bases, and a stretch of 14 bases separates them. Via the germline V gene (reference sequence), CDR1 is DFQATT and CDR2 SNEGSKA.